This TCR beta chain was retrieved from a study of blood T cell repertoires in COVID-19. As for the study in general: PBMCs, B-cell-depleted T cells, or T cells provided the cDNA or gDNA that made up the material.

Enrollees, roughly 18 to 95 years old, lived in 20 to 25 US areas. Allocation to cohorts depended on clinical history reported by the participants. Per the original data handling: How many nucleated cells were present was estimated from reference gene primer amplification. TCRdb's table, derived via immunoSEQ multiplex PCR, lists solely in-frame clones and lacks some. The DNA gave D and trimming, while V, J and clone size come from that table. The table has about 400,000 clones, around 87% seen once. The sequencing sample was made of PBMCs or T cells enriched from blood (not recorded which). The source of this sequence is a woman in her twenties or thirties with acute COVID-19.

The CDR3 coding sequence is TGTGCCAGCAGTGACAGGATTCAGCCCCAGCATTTT. Translated, it gives CASSDRIQPQHF. The V call is TRBV6-1, the J call TRBJ1-5; D not certain. This CDR3 has 12 amino acids. Germline V CDR1 and CDR2: MNHNS, SASEGT. The germline V and J ends were trimmed by 3 bases and 6 bases, with 6 bases remaining between them.